These 26 T cell receptor beta chains were sequenced from one sample in a study of T cell repertoires in cytomegalovirus infection. TCRdb re-analysed the reads in MiXCR, keeping a single row per CDR3 protein. This table has 200,000 to 300,000 distinct CDR3 sequences, 9.1% appearing once. The specimen was PBMCs. The receptors come from a human donor in good health (CMV status not recorded). Some clones in this sample may be carry-over from other donors' samples.

Ten or more counts support this clonotype. The V gene is TRBV7-2, the J gene TRBJ1-3; D is uncertain. CDR1 SGHTA and CDR2 FQGNSA come from the germline V gene. V gave up 1 base and J gave up 2 bases, with 9 bases separating them. The CDR3 sequence is 15 residues long. The CDR3 protein is CASSLGRATGNTIYF. CDR3 DNA sequence: TGTGCCAGCAGCTTAGGGAGGGCTACTGGAAACACCATATATTTT.

The chain joins TRBV11-2 to TRBJ2-3; no clear D gene. V lost 4 bases and J 5 bases, leaving 10 bases between the germline ends. The CDR3 totals 13 residues. Germline CDR1 is SGHAT and CDR2 is FQNNGV. CDR3 region: CASSSLDQDTQYF. The DNA of the CDR3 is TGTGCCAGCAGCTCCCTGGACCAAGATACGCAGTATTTT.

In its sample, this clonotype was seen a few times. V gene TRBV27 combines with J gene TRBJ2-1; TRBD2 matches at 7 bases. The CDR3 runs to 14 residues. The V segment lost 8 bases and the J segment 2 bases; nucleotides outside the gene matches: 6. Germline CDR1 reads MNHEY; CDR2 reads SMNVEV (reference sequence). This CDR3 reads CASALATTYNEQFF. The CDR3 bases are TGTGCCAGCGCACTAGCGACTACCTACAATGAGCAGTTCTTC.

This clonotype was seen many times. The J gene is TRBJ2-6, the V gene TRBV12-3 or TRBV12-4; 7 bases agree with TRBD2. The J segment lost 2 bases and the V segment lost 4 bases, leaving 8 bases of the junction unmatched. The CDR3 extends over 17 amino acids. In DNA form, the CDR3 reads TGTGCCAGCAGTTGGGGGGGTCCAACAACTGGGGCCAACGTCCTGACTTTC. This encodes CASSWGGPTTGANVLTF.

This clonotype was counted between two and nine times. The chain is built from TRBV24-1 and TRBJ1-1; D remains ambiguous. V was cut by 7 bases and J by 5 bases, with 16 bases left in between. Germline CDR1 KGHDR, CDR2 SFDVKD. This CDR3 is built from 14 residues. CDR3 nucleotide sequence: TGTGCCACCAGAACCCTCGGGGAGGGAACTGAAGCTTTCTTT. Its protein product is CATRTLGEGTEAFF.

The chain uses TRBV28 and TRBJ1-6, with D possibly being TRBD1 (6 bases). Trimming took off 5 bases at V and 9 bases at J, with 14 bases between the two ends. The CDR3 has 14 residues. Germline-derived CDR1 and CDR2 are MDHEN and SYDVKM. The CDR3 sequence: CASSVQGYGSPLHF. The CDR3 coding sequence is TGTGCCAGCAGTGTCCAGGGGTACGGTTCACCCCTCCACTTT. Variable domain in full (rest from reference TRBV28 and TRBJ1-6): DVKVTQSSRYLVKRTGEKVFLECVQDMDHENMFWYRQDPGLGLRLIYFSYDVKMKEKGDIPEGYSVSREKKERFSLILESASTNQTSMYLCASSVQGYGSPLHFGNGTRLTVT.

The chain uses TRBV7-8 and TRBJ2-7; D ambiguous. The CDR3 length is 12 residues. The germline V and J ends were trimmed by 5 bases and 6 bases, with 11 bases remaining between them. Germline V CDR1 and CDR2: SGHVS, FQNEAQ. The CDR3 reads CASSPTPFEQYF. CDR3 DNA: TGTGCCAGCAGCCCTACCCCATTCGAGCAGTACTTC. Looking up the rest from reference TRBV7-8 and TRBJ2-7 gives the full variable domain: GAGVSQSPRYKVAKRGQDVALRCDPISGHVSLFWYQQALGQGPEFLTYFQNEAQLDKSGLPSDRFFAERPEGSVSTLKIQRTQQEDSAVYLCASSPTPFEQYFGPGTRLTVT.

This clonotype was observed many times. The V call is TRBV7-2, the J call TRBJ1-1, with D perhaps matching TRBD1 (5 bases). Deletions cut 2 bases from V and 5 bases from J, with 9 bases between. Germline values: CDR1 SGHTA, CDR2 FQGNSA. CDR3 length: 13 residues. CDR3 coding DNA: TGTGCCAGCAGCTTACCAGGGCGTACTGAAGCTTTCTTT. Translating gives CASSLPGRTEAFF.

This clonotype was observed many times. The V gene is TRBV7-2, the J gene TRBJ2-5; D remains unclear. The CDR3 consists of 13 residues. Trimming pared 1 base from V and 5 bases from J, leaving 8 bases between. The V gene's germline CDR1 is SGHTA and CDR2 FQGNSA. CDR3 residues: CASSLDFVETQYF. The CDR3 coding sequence is TGTGCCAGCAGCTTAGATTTTGTCGAGACCCAGTACTTC.

This clonotype has at least ten counts. V and J are TRBV5-1 and TRBJ2-1, with 12 bases aligning to TRBD2. Germline loops: CDR1 SGHRS, CDR2 YFSETQ. The CDR3 length is 16 residues. With 4 bases clipped from V and 7 bases from J, the junction kept 9 bases outside the gene matches. The CDR3 bases are TGCGCCAGCAGCAACCTAGCGGGAGGGAGATTAAATGAGCAGTTCTTC. Amino acids: CASSNLAGGRLNEQFF.

This sequence joins TRBV20-1 and TRBJ2-3; D call uncertain. CDR3 size: 13 residues. CDR1 is DFQATT, CDR2 SNEGSKA, per germline (reference sequence). V was cut by 1 base and J by 0 bases, with 5 bases left in between. The CDR3 here is CSARVGSTDTQYF. The DNA for the CDR3 is TGCAGTGCTAGAGTGGGGAGCACAGATACGCAGTATTTT.

This clonotype was found many times. This chain joins TRBV7-2 and TRBJ2-5; tentatively, D is TRBD2 (6 bases). V was trimmed by 2 bases and J by 7 bases, leaving 11 bases between them. Germline-derived CDR1 and CDR2 are SGHTA and FQGNSA. This CDR3 is built from 13 residues. CDR3 DNA: TGTGCCAGCAGCTTAACCCCCGGGGGGACCCAGTACTTC. Translating it yields CASSLTPGGTQYF.

The chain carries TRBV5-1 and TRBJ1-3; possible D gene TRBD1, 5 bases. The germline V and J ends were trimmed by 0 bases and 2 bases, with 12 bases remaining between them. Germline V gene lookup returns CDR1 SGHRS and CDR2 YFSETQ. The CDR3 contains 16 residues. The CDR3: CASSLAAAGTGNTIYF. The CDR3 nucleotides are TGCGCCAGCAGCTTGGCCGCGGCAGGGACTGGAAACACCATATATTTT.

This clonotype was detected many times. The DNA of the CDR3 is TGTGCCAGCAGTGTAAGCAGGGGTGAGGTTTCTGAAGCTTTCTTT. Its translation is CASSVSRGEVSEAFF. The rearrangement joins TRBV2 to TRBJ1-1, with a weak D call TRBD1 (6 bases). Trimming shortened V by 4 bases and J by 6 bases, and 18 bases separated the two germline ends. This CDR3 has 15 residues. Germline V gene lookup returns CDR1 SNHLY and CDR2 FYNNEI.

This clonotype appeared many times. The gene calls are TRBV7-2 and TRBJ2-7; tentatively, D is TRBD1 (6 bases). The CDR3 totals 15 residues. V gave up 5 bases and J gave up 4 bases, with 18 bases separating them. From germline, CDR1 is SGHTA and CDR2 FQGNSA. The CDR3 spells CASSNPRTDIYEQYF. The CDR3 DNA sequence: TGTGCCAGCAGCAACCCCCGGACAGACATTTACGAGCAGTACTTC.

This clonotype was counted many times. The chain uses TRBV6-5 and TRBJ1-6; tentatively, D is TRBD1 (5 bases). The CDR3 is made up of 15 amino acids. Trimming removed 2 bases from V and 3 bases from J, with 8 bases in between. Germline values: CDR1 MNHEY, CDR2 SVGAGI. DNA of the CDR3: TGTGCCAGCAGTTACGGGGCAGACTATAATTCACCCCTCCACTTT. It encodes CASSYGADYNSPLHF.

The chain recombines TRBV7-2 with TRBJ2-7; maybe TRBD2 (6 bases). The CDR3 runs 18 residues. Trimming removed 5 bases at V and 0 bases at J, with 23 bases between. Per germline, CDR1 SGHTA and CDR2 FQGNSA. The CDR3 region is CASSPRPGTFSSSYEQYF. The CDR3 nucleotides are TGTGCCAGCAGCCCCCGTCCCGGGACTTTTTCGAGCTCCTACGAGCAGTACTTC. The whole variable domain, remainder taken from reference TRBV7-2 and TRBJ2-7, is GAGVSQSPSNKVTEKGKDVELRCDPISGHTALYWYRQSLGQGLEFLIYFQGNSAPDKSGLPSDRFSAERTGGSVSTLTIQRTQQEDSAVYLCASSPRPGTFSSSYEQYFGPGTRLTVT.

This clonotype has only a few counts. The rearrangement uses TRBV7-2 and TRBJ1-3, with 8 bases that match TRBD1. Trimming removed 6 bases from V and 0 bases from J; junction bases left unmatched: 1. Germline-derived CDR1 and CDR2 are SGHTA and FQGNSA. CDR3 length: 14 residues. The DNA of the CDR3 is TGTGCCAGCAGAGACAGGGGCTCTGGAAACACCATATATTTT. Its translation: CASRDRGSGNTIYF. The full variable domain, its missing parts supplied by reference TRBV7-2 and TRBJ1-3, is GAGVSQSPSNKVTEKGKDVELRCDPISGHTALYWYRQSLGQGLEFLIYFQGNSAPDKSGLPSDRFSAERTGGSVSTLTIQRTQQEDSAVYLCASRDRGSGNTIYFGEGSWLTVV.

This clonotype has a count of ten or more. The gene calls are TRBV7-2 and TRBJ1-6; TRBD1 is a possible D gene (6 bases). Trimming shortened V by 4 bases and J by 7 bases, and 26 bases separated the two germline ends. The V gene's germline CDR1 is SGHTA and CDR2 FQGNSA. This CDR3 contains 19 residues. CDR3 DNA: TGTGCCAGCAGCTATGAATCTTCGGGACACCACGCTGACAATTCACCCCTCCACTTT. This encodes CASSYESSGHHADNSPLHF.

The V call is TRBV12-3 or TRBV12-4, the J call TRBJ1-1; 11 bases fit TRBD1. CDR3 size: 16 residues. Trimming at V came to 4 bases and at J to 5 bases, leaving 9 bases not matched to a gene. The CDR3 loop is CASSSPTGTGGTEAFF. CDR3 DNA sequence: TGTGCCAGCAGTTCGCCAACCGGGACAGGGGGTACTGAAGCTTTCTTT.

This clonotype has just a few counts. This rearrangement joins TRBV7-8 to TRBJ1-4; 8 nucleotides match TRBD1. The trim removed 3 bases at V and 4 bases at J, leaving 13 bases unmatched. The CDR3 is 18 residues long. Germline V gene sequence: CDR1 SGHVS, CDR2 FQNEAQ. In nucleotides, the CDR3 is TGTGCCAGCAGCTTTTACTCAGGGGGCGCCCCGGGTAATGAAAAACTGTTTTTT. This sequence encodes CASSFYSGGAPGNEKLFF.

This clonotype appeared many times. V usage is TRBV7-4 and J usage is TRBJ2-5, with 9 positions matching TRBD2. Looked up from germline, CDR1 is SGHVT and CDR2 is SQSDAQ. After removal of 4 bases from V and 2 bases from J, the junction contained 5 bases not matched to a gene. CDR3 length: 15 residues. The CDR3 is CASSSGGGGQETQYF. The CDR3 DNA reads TGTGCCAGCAGCTCCGGCGGGGGGGGTCAAGAGACCCAGTACTTC. Using reference TRBV7-4 and TRBJ2-5 for the parts outside the CDR3, the full variable domain is GAGVSQSPRYKVAKRGRDVALRCDSISGHVTLYWYRQTLGQGSEVLTYSQSDAQRDKSGRPSGRFSAERPERSVSTLKIQRTEQGDSAVYLCASSSGGGGQETQYFGPGTRLLVL.

The genes are TRBV5-4 and TRBJ2-2; perhaps TRBD2 as D (7 bases). Germline CDR1 and CDR2: SGHNT and YYREEE (reference sequence). The V and J ends lost 2 bases and 4 bases respectively, with 15 bases between them. The CDR3 consists of 16 residues. The CDR3 nucleotides are TGTGCCAGCAGCTTAGGGGGGGGCGCGGGCACCGGGGAGCTGTTTTTT. It yields the protein CASSLGGGAGTGELFF.

The chain joins TRBV12-3 or TRBV12-4 to TRBJ2-5, with D possibly being TRBD1 (6 bases). V lost 6 bases to trimming and J lost 3 bases, with 8 bases between them. The CDR3 contains 12 residues. In nucleotides, the CDR3 is TGTGCCAGCAGCCAGGGGAAAGAGACCCAGTACTTC. Encoded protein: CASSQGKETQYF.

The rearrangement links TRBV5-4 to TRBJ2-2; no definite D call. The germline V gene has CDR1 SGHNT and CDR2 YYREEE (reference sequence). The CDR3 is made up of 16 amino acids. Trimming pared 2 bases from V and 7 bases from J, leaving 18 bases between. CDR3 bases: TGTGCCAGCAGCTTTAGGTCAGGCACGCGGAGCGGGGAGCTGTTTTTT. As protein: CASSFRSGTRSGELFF.

This clonotype has ten or more counts. V usage is TRBV28 and J usage is TRBJ2-1; 8 bases are shared with TRBD1. The CDR3 runs 15 residues. The germline V gene encodes CDR1 MDHEN and CDR2 SYDVKM. V lost 6 bases to trimming and J lost 7 bases; unmatched junction nucleotides: 11. The CDR3 is CASSLQGDSSNEQFF. The DNA for the CDR3 is TGTGCCAGCAGCTTACAGGGGGACTCCTCTAATGAGCAGTTCTTC.